The source of this T cell receptor (beta chain) is a study of breast tumors, draining lymph nodes, adjacent tissues. In this sample, this clonotype turned up many times. The antigen is not known. Breast cancer patients provided tissue from their axillary draining lymph nodes. TCRdb analysed the multiplex PCR reads with MiXCR anew, one entry per CDR3 protein. The sample lists about 130,000 distinct CDR3 sequences, just under 20% seen once, with less than 4% in the top ten. V was cut by 7 bases and J by 4 bases, with 11 bases left in between. In germline, CDR1 is SNHLY, CDR2 FYNNEI. This CDR3 has 13 residues. Notes on the study in general: Luminal-like breast cancer showed significantly higher tumor–nontumor repertoire similarity than basal-like. That most tumor T cells come from lymph nodes remained unproven. Tumor TCR diversity was below lymph nodes but above nontumor tissue.

The V call is TRBV2, the J call TRBJ1-3; weak D call: TRBD1 (5 bases). Sequenced material: axillary lymph node tissue. The clonotype was recovered from a female donor with breast cancer. Some clones in this sample may be carry-over from other donors' samples. CDR3 amino acids: CASTPGPGNTIYF. CDR3 sequence (DNA): TGTGCCAGCACACCAGGGCCAGGAAACACCATATATTTT.